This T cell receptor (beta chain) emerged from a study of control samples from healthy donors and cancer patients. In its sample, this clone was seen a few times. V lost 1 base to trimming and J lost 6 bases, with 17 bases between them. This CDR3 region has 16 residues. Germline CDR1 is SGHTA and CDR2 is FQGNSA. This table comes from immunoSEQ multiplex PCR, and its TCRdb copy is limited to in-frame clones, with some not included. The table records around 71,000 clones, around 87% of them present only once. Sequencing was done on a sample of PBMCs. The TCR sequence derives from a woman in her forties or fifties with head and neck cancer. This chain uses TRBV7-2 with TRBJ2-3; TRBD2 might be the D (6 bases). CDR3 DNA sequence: TGTGCCAGCAGCTTAGACGCGCGGGGAAGCTCGGATACGCAGTATTTT. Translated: CASSLDARGSSDTQYF.